This T cell receptor (beta chain) was captured in a study of long-term antiretroviral therapy in people with HIV (dated by TCRdb to about 2022). Concerning the study at large: Collection of the earliest samples took place about a decade ahead of the 2015 WHO recommendation for immediate ART, at a time when ART was typically delayed until CD4 counts fell. Of the roughly 30 participants with HIV, 10 to 11 were female. From some 30 adults with confirmed HIV infection, the cohort provided 192 cryopreserved PBMC samples, gathered serially across a mean of around six years (range 1-12). No cross-contamination during QIAcube processing turned up in test extractions that ran a monoclonal T-cell line alongside 30 to 40 polyclonal samples. A retrospective serial study tested whether changes in peripheral blood TRB repertoire composition and diversity were associated with ART initiation and durable HIV suppression.

Via the germline V gene, CDR1 is LGHNT and CDR2 FRNRAP. Its CDR3 holds 20 amino acids, cysteine through phenylalanine. Only the CDR3 DNA is retained, 60 bases long and in frame from the first base. The junction shows trimming of 1 base on V and 4 bases on J, and the gene matches do not reach 17 bases of it. The immunoSEQ hsTCRB v3.0 assay was used at survey level resolution to sequence the TRB variable region. TRB sequencing targeted a depth of about 40,000-50,000 T-cell genomes per sample. An Illumina MiSeq with a v3 150-cycle kit was used to sequence the pooled TRB libraries. On the authors' methods: Repertoire analysis was performed in R inside a reproducible Nextflow workflow that covered QC, data transformation and analysis. LymphoSeq2, an R package for exploring AIRR-Seq data, was used to implement the custom analyses. A few samples that produced fewer than 5000 total TRB sequences were removed, so 188 HIV repertoires were analyzed. Among the 170 to 200 retained HIV repertoires, 59 were collected before ART initiation and around 130 after ART initiation. Repertoires were downsampled to 5000 TRB nucleotide sequences, with summary statistics averaged over 100 downsampling iterations. TRB sequences were retained for analysis only if CDR3 regions of at least seven amino acids were present. Diversity was measured with a Shannon entropy-derived clonality score and the Gini coefficient. In the repertoire networks, any two of the top 5000 CDR3 amino acid sequences were linked whenever the two sequences differed by an edit distance of one. For TRB CDR3 amino acid sequences, GLIPH2 was used to predict antigen specificity groups and MHC restriction. To flag known CMV, EBV, HIV or tissue antigen associations, CDR3 amino acid sequences were matched against VDJdb and McPAS-TCR. Pre-ART, post-ART and control groups were compared with Wilcoxon signed-rank tests and Holm-Bonferroni correction. TCRdb mirrors the immuneACCESS table, restricted to in-frame sequences. Some clones are absent from its copies; in checked studies, under half trace to an unresolved V gene, and the reason for the others is unknown. V and J calls and clone size are given by that table; D and trimming were obtained from the DNA. Here the sample has around 6,700 clones; 75% to 90% occur a single time. About 3% of the sample lies in the top ten.

Participants were included only if at least one PBMC sample before ART initiation and at least two post-ART samples were available. Every participant with HIV received treatment in the United States of America. Before DNA extraction, cryopreserved samples of 1-10 million PBMC were thawed and then washed. At the time of the earliest PBMC sample, participants with HIV were aged between roughly 20 and 55 years. Per participant, PBMC samples came from 1-4 timepoints prior to ART initiation and 2-8 timepoints following ART initiation, for a median of 7 samples. Serial HIV viral load, CD4+ T-cell count, ART history and demographic data were obtained for every participant. Genomic DNA was extracted from unsorted PBMC with a Qiagen kit on a QIAcube, with processing performed in batches of 12 samples. The paper as a whole reports these results and caveats: No data were available on ART adherence, viral resistance or therapy changes, limiting inferences about post-ART repertoire changes. Expanded TRB clones identified before ART initiation dominated the repertoire at all time points, although this dominance fluctuated and declined in many PLHIV after ART. Because PBMC availability was limited, only the TCR beta chain was sequenced, with no alpha chain pairing. The samples were dated from 2004 to 2017, and the ART regimens that were used may be less effective than current ART regimens. Compared with controls, HIV repertoires had narrower CDR3 length ranges, and the network structure pointed to an antigen-experienced repertoire that shifted only slightly toward naive after ART. Because pre-ART samples had limited cell numbers, unsorted PBMC were profiled rather than sorted CD4+ and CD8+ T cells. Starting ART was linked to a significant rise in TRB diversity, yet even after long-term ART the diversity remained significantly lower than in transplant donor controls.

Comments on this clone: The clone's antigen remains unknown. Nothing much larger sits one base from this clone, and base qualities are not available.

This sample comprised unsorted PBMCs, obtained 3.7 years after starting antiretroviral therapy. The TCR sequence derives from a woman in her forties or fifties with HIV. The V and J genes are TRBV12-5 and TRBJ2-2; TRBD1 agrees with 8 junctional bases. The CDR3: CASGLAPLGNRDRGTGELFF. The sequenced DNA is TGTGCTAGTGGTTTGGCACCACTCGGGAACCGAGACAGGGGCACCGGGGAGCTGTTTTTT. The CDR3, completed at both ends by the reference TRBV12-5 and TRBJ2-2 genes, gives the full variable domain DARVTQTPRHKVTEMGQEVTMRCQPILGHNTVFWYRQTMMQGLELLAYFRNRAPLDDSGMPKDRFSAEMPDATLATLKIQPSEPRDSAVYFCASGLAPLGNRDRGTGELFFGEGSRLTVL.